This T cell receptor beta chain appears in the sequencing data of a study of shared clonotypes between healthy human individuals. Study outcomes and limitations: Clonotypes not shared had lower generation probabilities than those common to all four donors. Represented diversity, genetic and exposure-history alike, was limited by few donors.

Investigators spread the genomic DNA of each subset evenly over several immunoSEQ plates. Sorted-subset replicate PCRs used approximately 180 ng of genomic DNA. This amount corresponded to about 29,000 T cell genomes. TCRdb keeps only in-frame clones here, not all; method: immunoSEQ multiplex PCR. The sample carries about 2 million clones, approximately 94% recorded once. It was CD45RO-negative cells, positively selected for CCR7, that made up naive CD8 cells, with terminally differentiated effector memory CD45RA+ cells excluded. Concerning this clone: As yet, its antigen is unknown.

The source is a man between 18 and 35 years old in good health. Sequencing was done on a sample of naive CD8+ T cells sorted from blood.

Here the CDR3 reads CASSERLAGGPEQYF. CDR3 sequence (DNA): TGTGCCAGCAGTGAACGACTAGCGGGGGGGCCCGAGCAGTACTTC. J is TRBJ2-7 and V is TRBV6-1; TRBD2 matches at 14 bases. Germline CDR1 and CDR2: MNHNS and SASEGT. This CDR3 comprises 15 residues. Trimming took 2 bases from V and 6 from J; bases not matched to a gene: 3.